The 8 T cell receptor beta chains presented below share a single source sample, sequenced in a study of prognosis after radiotherapy for stage I lung cancer. Multiplex PCR in two rounds served to amplify TCR beta CDR3 from genomic DNA. Each TRBV and TRBJ gene had its own primer in the first PCR round. Each CDR3 protein is one row after TCRdb ran MiXCR on the multiplex PCR reads. The sample holds fewer than 20,000 distinct CDR3 sequences, approximately 45% seen once. Sequences were derived from PBMCs, sampled before or after stereotactic body radiation therapy (not recorded which). The receptor set was obtained from a donor over 45 with non-small cell lung cancer.

This clonotype is termed medium-sized. This chain uses TRBV7-2 with TRBJ2-7; D not certain. V was clipped by 1 base and J by 3 bases, with 10 bases between them. This CDR3 is built from 14 residues. Per germline, CDR1 SGHTA and CDR2 FQGNSA. CDR3 DNA: TGTGCCAGCAGCTTAGGACTTTGGGGCTACGAGCAGTACTTC. It specifies CASSLGLWGYEQYF.

Points on this clonotype: Germline and junction disagree at one end, which may indicate a read error. The V and J genes are TRBV11-2 and TRBJ2-3; the D gene is possibly TRBD1 (5 bases). This CDR3 contains 14 residues. CDR1 SGHAT and CDR2 FQNNGV come from the germline V gene. This chain's CDR3 is CAGSLGDFTDTQYF. In DNA form, the CDR3 reads TGTGCCGGCAGCTTAGGGGATTTCACAGATACGCAGTATTTT.

This chain joins TRBV7-3 and TRBJ1-1; no firm D call. CDR1 SGHTA and CDR2 FQGTGA come from the germline V gene. With 5 bases removed from V and 4 bases from J, the gap between germline ends came to 14 bases. There are 14 residues in the CDR3. The CDR3 here is CASSLVGSSTEAFF. The CDR3 DNA follows: TGTGCCAGCAGCCTGGTCGGCAGTTCCACTGAAGCTTTCTTT.

This clonotype was detected ten times or more. V and J are TRBV5-4 and TRBJ1-6, with D hard to call. V gave up 1 base and J gave up 0 bases, with 11 bases separating them. This CDR3 comprises 17 residues. CDR1 and CDR2 (germline): SGHNT, YYREEE (reference sequence). The chain's CDR3 is CASSLFFRGSYNSPLHF. The CDR3 coding sequence is TGTGCCAGCAGCTTGTTCTTTCGGGGCTCCTATAATTCACCCCTCCACTTT.

This clonotype was seen repeatedly, ten times or more. V usage is TRBV7-2 and J usage is TRBJ1-1, with unresolved D. The CDR3 sequence is 13 residues long. Germline V gives CDR1 SGHTA, CDR2 FQGNSA. Deletions cut 2 bases from V and 6 bases from J, with 10 bases between. Here the CDR3 DNA reads TGTGCCAGCAGCTTATGGCAGGTCCCTGAAGCTTTCTTT. Its translation is CASSLWQVPEAFF.

The chain uses TRBV6-2 or TRBV6-3 and TRBJ2-2; 13 bases fit TRBD2. Unmatched junction bases numbered 14, after V lost 5 bases and J lost 14 bases. This CDR3 is 16 amino acids long. The germline CDR1 and CDR2 sequences are MNHEY and SVGEGT. CDR3 sequence (DNA): TGTGCCAGCAGTCCTCGGACTAGCGGGAGCTCCGTGGATCTGTTTTTT. The encoded protein is CASSPRTSGSSVDLFF.

There are a few counts of this clonotype. The V call is TRBV5-5, the J call TRBJ2-3; maybe TRBD2 (6 bases). The CDR3 runs 14 residues. Germline V gene sequence: CDR1 SGHKS, CDR2 YYEKEE (reference sequence). V lost 4 bases to trimming and J lost 4 bases, with 13 bases between them. CDR3 nucleotide sequence: TGTGCCAGCAGCCTTTGGGACTCCTCAGATACGCAGTATTTT. As protein: CASSLWDSSDTQYF.

On this clonotype itself: A far more abundant clone sits one base away, making this likely a read error. The chain is built from TRBV28 and TRBJ1-6; 10 positions agree with TRBD1. CDR3 length: 14 amino acids. Germline V gene lookup returns CDR1 MDHEN and CDR2 SYDVKM. This chain's CDR3 is CTSRSGQGVSSTFF. The CDR3, as DNA: TGTACCAGCAGATCCGGACAGGGGGTATCATCAACTTTCTTT.